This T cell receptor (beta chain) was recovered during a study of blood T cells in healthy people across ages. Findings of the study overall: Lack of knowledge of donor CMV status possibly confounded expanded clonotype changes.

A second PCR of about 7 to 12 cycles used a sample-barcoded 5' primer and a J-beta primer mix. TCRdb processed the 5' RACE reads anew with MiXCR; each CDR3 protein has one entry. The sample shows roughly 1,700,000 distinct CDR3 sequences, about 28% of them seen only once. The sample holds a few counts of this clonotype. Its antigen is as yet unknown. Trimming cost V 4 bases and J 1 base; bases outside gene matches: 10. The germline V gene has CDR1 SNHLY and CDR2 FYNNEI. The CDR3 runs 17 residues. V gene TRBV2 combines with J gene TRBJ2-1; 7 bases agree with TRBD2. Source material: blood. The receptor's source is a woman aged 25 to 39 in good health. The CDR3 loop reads CASSGGSLSGSYNEQFF. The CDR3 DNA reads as TGTGCCAGCAGTGGGGGGAGCCTTAGCGGGTCCTACAATGAGCAGTTCTTC.